The 29 T cell receptor beta chains below were found in one sample sequenced in a study of T-cell memory formation after mild COVID-19. Each CDR3 protein is one row after TCRdb ran MiXCR on the 5' RACE reads. The table shows approximately 440,000 distinct CDR3 sequences, with around 18% occurring only once. Material for sequencing was PBMCs or a T cell subset sorted from them (not recorded which). Every receptor here comes from an adult woman who had mild COVID-19 (a few samples of this study predate the infection). Cell type and time point are not known.

The chain uses TRBV20-1 and TRBJ1-5; D is unclear. The CDR3 spans 15 residues. CDR1 is DFQATT and CDR2 is SNEGSKA in the germline V gene (reference sequence). V lost 5 bases to trimming and J lost 0 bases, with 14 bases between them. The DNA of the CDR3 is TGCAGTGCTCAACGCCGGACCGATAGCAATCAGCCCCAGCATTTT. Its translation is CSAQRRTDSNQPQHF.

The genes are TRBV7-6 and TRBJ2-7; maybe TRBD1 (5 bases). CDR1 and CDR2 from the germline V gene are SGHVS and FNYEAQ. The CDR3 is 13 residues long. Trimming took off 5 bases at V and 0 bases at J, with 8 bases between the two ends. The chain's CDR3 is CASSRQPSYEQYF. Written as DNA, the CDR3 is TGTGCCAGCAGCCGACAGCCCTCCTACGAGCAGTACTTC.

At least ten counts were recorded for this clonotype. The chain carries TRBV29-1 and TRBJ2-7, with 8 bases identical to TRBD1. Germline CDR1 SQVTM, CDR2 ANQGSEA. There are 13 residues in the CDR3. Trimming took 4 bases from V and 1 from J; bases not matched to a gene: 3. The CDR3 region is CSVGTGRSYEQYF. The CDR3 DNA follows: TGCAGCGTTGGGACAGGGAGATCCTACGAGCAGTACTTC.

V is TRBV5-4 and J is TRBJ2-1; no reliable D call. The V end lost 0 bases, the J end lost 0 bases, and 7 bases lay between the germline ends. The CDR3 loop spans 15 amino acids. Germline CDR1 reads SGHNT; CDR2 reads YYREEE (reference sequence). The CDR3 nucleotides read TGTGCCAGCAGCTTGGGTGATGCCTCCTACAATGAGCAGTTCTTC. It encodes CASSLGDASYNEQFF.

This chain joins TRBV7-2 and TRBJ2-3; 8 nucleotides align to TRBD1. The CDR3 is made up of 16 amino acids. The trim removed 5 bases at V and 2 bases at J, leaving 9 bases unmatched. Germline V gene sequence: CDR1 SGHTA, CDR2 FQGNSA. The CDR3 nucleotides read TGTGCCAGCAGCACGGCCTCGGGACAGGTCACAGATACGCAGTATTTT. Its translation: CASSTASGQVTDTQYF.

Here the CDR3 DNA reads TGTGCCAGCAGTTACGGTGGGGCTAGCTACGAGCAGTACTTC. It specifies CASSYGGASYEQYF. This chain links TRBV6-2 or TRBV6-3 with TRBJ2-7; TRBD1 might be the D (5 bases). Trimming shortened V by 2 bases and J by 3 bases, and 11 bases separated the two germline ends. This CDR3 has 14 residues. The germline V gene encodes CDR1 MNHEY and CDR2 SVGEGT.

This clonotype was counted only a few times. The V call is TRBV4-2, the J call TRBJ1-5; D may be TRBD1 (6 bases). Looked up from germline, CDR1 is LGHNA and CDR2 is YNFKEQ. CDR3 length equals 15 residues. Trimming took off 3 bases at V and 0 bases at J, with 9 bases between the two ends. This CDR3 is CASSQPGHSNQPQHF. The CDR3 region has the DNA TGTGCCAGCAGCCAGCCGGGACATAGCAATCAGCCCCAGCATTTT.

The CDR3 is CASSLGSGFSYEQYF. In nucleotides, the CDR3 is TGTGCCAGCAGCCTCGGGAGCGGATTCTCCTACGAGCAGTACTTC. The chain combines TRBV4-2 with TRBJ2-7; possibly TRBD2 for D (6 bases). The CDR3 length is 15 residues. In germline, CDR1 is LGHNA, CDR2 YNFKEQ. V gave up 4 bases and J gave up 0 bases, with 13 bases separating them.

This clonotype turned up a few times. The genes are TRBV3-1 and TRBJ1-4; 8 bases agree with TRBD1. In germline, CDR1 is LGHDT, CDR2 YNNKEL (reference sequence). V lost 4 bases to trimming and J lost 5 bases; unmatched junction nucleotides: 6. This CDR3 has 15 amino acids. The CDR3 DNA is TGTGCCAGCAGCCTCGGGACAGGAAGAAATGAAAAACTGTTTTTT. The encoded protein is CASSLGTGRNEKLFF. Drawing the rest from reference TRBV3-1 and TRBJ1-4, the complete variable domain is DTAVSQTPKYLVTQMGNDKSIKCEQNLGHDTMYWYKQDSKKFLKIMFSYNNKELIINETVPNRFSPKSPDKAHLNLHINSLELGDSAVYFCASSLGTGRNEKLFFGSGTQLSVL.

This chain uses TRBV5-1 with TRBJ2-1; the match to TRBD2 covers 14 bases. The trim removed 3 bases at V and 9 bases at J, leaving 5 bases unmatched. Germline V CDR1 and CDR2: SGHRS, YFSETQ. This CDR3 spans 15 amino acids. The CDR3, as DNA: TGCGCCAGCAGCTCAGGACTAGCGGGAGGAGTTGAGCAGTTCTTC. Residues: CASSSGLAGGVEQFF.

This clonotype was recorded a few times. The rearrangement uses TRBV18 and TRBJ1-6; 7 bases are shared with TRBD1. This CDR3 region has 14 residues. The germline V gene has CDR1 KGHSH and CDR2 LQKENI. With V trimmed by 5 bases and J by 13 bases, 11 bases remained unmatched. As DNA, the CDR3 is TGTGCCAGCTCAAAAGACAGGGAAGGTTCGCCCCTCCACTTT. Residues: CASSKDREGSPLHF.

Many counts were recorded for this clonotype. The chain combines TRBV5-1 with TRBJ2-5; D tentatively fits TRBD1 or TRBD2 (6 bases each). The CDR3 contains 13 residues. The germline V gene encodes CDR1 SGHRS and CDR2 YFSETQ. Trimming shortened V by 1 base and J by 5 bases, and 9 bases separated the two germline ends. CDR3: CASSLSGAETQYF. The CDR3 DNA reads as TGCGCCAGCAGCTTGTCGGGGGCGGAGACCCAGTACTTC.

The table lists this clonotype with a few counts. V and J are TRBV5-1 and TRBJ2-1, with 9 bases aligning to TRBD2. Germline CDR1 and CDR2: SGHRS and YFSETQ. The CDR3 extends over 14 amino acids. After removal of 7 bases from V and 7 bases from J, the junction contained 9 bases not matched to a gene. The DNA of the CDR3 is TGCGCCAGCGGGGGACTAGCTGCAACTAATGAGCAGTTCTTC. This codes for CASGGLAATNEQFF.

V usage is TRBV29-1 and J usage is TRBJ2-1; D gene ambiguous. The CDR3 sequence is 15 residues long. Trimming removed 6 bases from V and 10 bases from J, with 25 bases in between. Looked up from germline, CDR1 is SQVTM and CDR2 is ANQGSEA. The DNA of the CDR3 is TGCAGCGTCGGCCGGCTGTTCACCCTACTTGACGAGCAGTTCTTC. Translation gives CSVGRLFTLLDEQFF.

This clonotype was observed a few times. The chain employs TRBV2 and TRBJ2-2, with D possibly being TRBD1 (6 bases). CDR1 SNHLY and CDR2 FYNNEI come from the germline V gene. This CDR3 contains 15 residues. V lost 7 bases to trimming and J lost 0 bases, with 12 bases between them. CDR3 DNA sequence: TGTGCCAGCAAGGGGACACATGCGAACACCGGGGAGCTGTTTTTT. Translating gives CASKGTHANTGELFF.

The J gene is TRBJ2-5, the V gene TRBV7-2, with no clear D. This CDR3 has 13 amino acids. Between the trimmed V and J ends, which lost 1 base and 5 bases, there was a span of 8 bases. Germline-derived CDR1 and CDR2 are SGHTA and FQGNSA. This chain's CDR3 is CASSLETRETQYF. Written as DNA, the CDR3 is TGTGCCAGCAGCTTAGAAACCCGTGAGACCCAGTACTTC.

This clonotype was seen a handful of times. The chain is built from TRBV12-5 and TRBJ2-1; 8 positions match TRBD2. Germline CDR1 and CDR2: LGHNT and FRNRAP. V trimming: 4 bases; J trimming: 9 bases; junction bases outside the gene matches: 8. The CDR3 sequence is 14 residues long. CDR3 nucleotide sequence: TGTGCTAGTGGTTCGGCCGGGAGGGCCGGTGAGCAGTTCTTC. Its protein product is CASGSAGRAGEQFF.

The chain carries TRBV20-1 and TRBJ2-7, with D tentatively TRBD2 (7 bases). The CDR3 contains 15 residues. The germline V gene has CDR1 DFQATT and CDR2 SNEGSKA (reference sequence). The germline V and J ends were trimmed by 3 bases and 3 bases, with 18 bases remaining between them. CDR3 sequence reads: CSASATGGRGYEQYF. The CDR3 DNA is TGCAGTGCTAGCGCTACGGGGGGCCGCGGCTACGAGCAGTACTTC.

The rearrangement uses TRBV20-1 and TRBJ2-1; 9 positions match TRBD2. The CDR3 loop spans 17 amino acids. CDR1 is DFQATT and CDR2 is SNEGSKA in the germline V gene (reference sequence). Germline trimming cut 2 bases from V and 6 bases from J; bases unmatched to any gene: 14. Here the CDR3 DNA reads TGCAGTGCTAGAAAGGCGGGAGGGCTTTCCGATACCAATGAGCAGTTCTTC. Amino acids: CSARKAGGLSDTNEQFF.

This clonotype appeared a few times. For the CDR3, the DNA is TGTGCCACCAGTGAGAGGGTCACAGATACGCAGTATTTT. Its translation is CATSERVTDTQYF. The V gene is TRBV24-1, the J gene TRBJ2-3; TRBD2 is a possible D gene (5 bases). V lost 4 bases and J lost 2, with 6 bases in between. CDR3 length: 13 amino acids. The germline gives CDR1 KGHDR, CDR2 SFDVKD.

This chain links TRBV5-1 with TRBJ2-3; TRBD1 aligns across 8 bases. Looked up from germline, CDR1 is SGHRS and CDR2 is YFSETQ. Losses at the gene ends were 4 bases for V and 4 bases for J; bases not matched to a gene: 5. The CDR3 is 14 residues long. CDR3 residues: CASSPRQGPDTQYF. As DNA, the CDR3 is TGCGCCAGCAGCCCCCGACAGGGGCCAGATACGCAGTATTTT.

This clonotype was recorded a few times. This chain joins TRBV6-6 and TRBJ1-2; 10 bases map to TRBD1. The V gene's germline CDR1 is MNHNY and CDR2 SVGAGI (reference sequence). Trimming took 6 bases from V and 2 from J; bases not matched to a gene: 15. This CDR3 comprises 18 residues. The CDR3 reads CASRTLVGQGKENYGYTF. The DNA for the CDR3 is TGTGCCAGCAGGACTCTTGTGGGACAGGGGAAAGAGAACTATGGCTACACCTTC.

In its sample, this clonotype was seen a few times. The CDR3 here is CASSLEEGYNEQFF. The CDR3 DNA reads TGCGCCAGCAGCCTTGAGGAAGGGTACAATGAGCAGTTCTTC. This chain uses TRBV5-1 with TRBJ2-1; D ambiguous. The CDR3 contains 14 residues. Trimming stripped 4 bases from V and 4 bases from J, with 12 bases between. Germline CDR1 SGHRS, CDR2 YFSETQ.

This clonotype was observed many times. The chain combines TRBV30 with TRBJ2-7; no firm D call. The CDR3 sequence is 13 residues long. V gave up 0 bases and J gave up 5 bases, with 11 bases separating them. Germline V lookup: CDR1 GTSNPN, CDR2 SVGIG (reference sequence). The CDR3 region is CAWSVQAPDEQYF. CDR3 DNA: TGTGCCTGGAGTGTGCAGGCCCCGGACGAGCAGTACTTC.

This clonotype appeared many times. The rearrangement joins TRBV7-9 to TRBJ2-3, with D unresolved. Germline V gives CDR1 SEHNR, CDR2 FQNEAQ (reference sequence). Trimming pared 3 bases from V and 0 bases from J, leaving 7 bases between. This CDR3 has 14 residues. In nucleotides, the CDR3 is TGTGCCAGCAGCTTTGGGGTTAGCACAGATACGCAGTATTTT. This translates into CASSFGVSTDTQYF.

The chain employs TRBV7-9 and TRBJ2-4; no clear D. V was shortened by 5 bases and J by 0 bases, with 8 bases between the two germline ends. Per germline, CDR1 SEHNR and CDR2 FQNEAQ (reference sequence). The CDR3 covers 14 residues. CDR3 region: CASSNDLAKNIQYF. For the CDR3, the DNA is TGTGCCAGCAGCAACGATCTAGCCAAAAACATTCAGTACTTC. Looking up the rest from reference TRBV7-9 and TRBJ2-4 gives the full variable domain: DTGVSQNPRHKITKRGQNVTFRCDPISEHNRLYWYRQTLGQGPEFLTYFQNEAQLEKSRLLSDRFSAERPKGSFSTLEIQRTEQGDSAMYLCASSNDLAKNIQYFGAGTRLSVL.

This clonotype turned up a few times. This chain links TRBV12-3 or TRBV12-4 with TRBJ1-4; unclear D gene. V was shortened by 6 bases and J by 1 base, with 6 bases between the two germline ends. The CDR3 extends over 13 amino acids. The CDR3 DNA follows: TGTGCCAGCAGCCCAGAAACTAATGAAAAACTGTTTTTT. Protein product: CASSPETNEKLFF.

This clonotype has more than one count but fewer than ten. The J gene is TRBJ2-5, the V gene TRBV12-3 or TRBV12-4, with TRBD1 matching over 9 bases. Unmatched junction bases numbered 9, after V lost 5 bases and J lost 2 bases. The CDR3 consists of 16 residues. The CDR3: CASSPTPGTGQETQYF. CDR3 in DNA: TGTGCCAGCAGTCCAACCCCTGGGACAGGGCAAGAGACCCAGTACTTC.

The V gene is TRBV29-1, the J gene TRBJ1-2; perhaps TRBD1 as D (5 bases). The V gene lost 7 bases and the J gene lost 4 bases, with 16 bases spanning the gap. From germline, CDR1 is SQVTM and CDR2 ANQGSEA. This CDR3 contains 13 residues. CDR3 sequence reads: CSALSGDTYGYTF. The CDR3 nucleotides are TGCAGCGCCCTCTCGGGGGATACCTATGGCTACACCTTC.